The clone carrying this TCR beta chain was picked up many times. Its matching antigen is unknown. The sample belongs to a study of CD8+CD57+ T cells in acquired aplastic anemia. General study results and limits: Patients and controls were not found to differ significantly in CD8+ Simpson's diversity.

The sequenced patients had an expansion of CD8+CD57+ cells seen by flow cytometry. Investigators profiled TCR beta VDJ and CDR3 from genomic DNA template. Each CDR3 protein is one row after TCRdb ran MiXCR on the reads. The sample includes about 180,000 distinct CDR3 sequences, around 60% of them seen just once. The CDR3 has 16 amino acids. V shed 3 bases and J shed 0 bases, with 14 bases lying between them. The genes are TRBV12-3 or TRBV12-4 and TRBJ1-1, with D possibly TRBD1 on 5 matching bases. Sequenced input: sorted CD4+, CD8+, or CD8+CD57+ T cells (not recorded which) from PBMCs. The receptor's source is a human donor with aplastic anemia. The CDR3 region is CASSLEGTFMNTEAFF. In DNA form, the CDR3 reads TGTGCCAGCAGTTTGGAGGGGACTTTCATGAACACTGAAGCTTTCTTT.